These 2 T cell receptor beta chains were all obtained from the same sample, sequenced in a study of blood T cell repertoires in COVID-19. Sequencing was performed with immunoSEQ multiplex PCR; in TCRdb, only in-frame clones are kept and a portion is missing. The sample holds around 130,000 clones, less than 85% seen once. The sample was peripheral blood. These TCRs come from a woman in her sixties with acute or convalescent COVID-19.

The CDR3 sequence is CASSLTYRGDQPQHF. CDR3 in DNA: TGTGCCAGCAGCTTGACGTACAGGGGGGATCAGCCCCAGCATTTT. V usage is TRBV7-8 and J usage is TRBJ1-5; TRBD1 matches 8 bases. Germline V lookup: CDR1 SGHVS, CDR2 FQNEAQ. The CDR3 is 15 residues long. Germline trimming cut 3 bases from V and 5 bases from J; bases unmatched to any gene: 6.

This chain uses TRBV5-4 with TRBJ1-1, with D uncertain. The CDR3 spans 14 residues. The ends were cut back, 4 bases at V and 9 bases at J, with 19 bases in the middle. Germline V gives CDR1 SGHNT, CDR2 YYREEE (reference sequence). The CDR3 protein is CASSPYIMAEKAFF. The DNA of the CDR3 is TGTGCCAGCAGCCCTTATATAATGGCGGAGAAAGCTTTCTTT.